A selection of T cell receptor beta chains follows, all from one sample in a study of shared clonotypes between healthy human individuals. Sequencing was performed with immunoSEQ multiplex PCR; in TCRdb, only in-frame clones are kept and a portion is missing. Of some 2,000,000 clones listed, roughly 94% were seen once; the top ten hold 0.9% to 1.4%. Material for sequencing was naive CD8+ T cells sorted from blood. The receptors here all came from a man younger than 35 in good health. CDR3s include the opening cysteine and the closing phenylalanine or tryptophan. The D gene is left open where the match is weak. Clone size, where shown, is once, few, many, or a class for clones that have expanded.

CDR3 protein | CDR3 DNA | D gene | V gene | clone size | J gene
CASSSGTGKEKLFF | TGTGCCAGCAGCTCTGGGACAGGGAAGGAAAAACTGTTTTTT | TRBD1 | TRBV7-9 | - | TRBJ1-4
CASSLGGRNTGELFF | TGTGCCAGCAGTTTGGGCGGGAGAAACACCGGGGAGCTGTTTTTT | TRBD2 | TRBV27 | - | TRBJ2-2
CASNPGGDFQETQYF | TGTGCCAGCAATCCTGGCGGGGACTTTCAAGAGACCCAGTACTTC | - | TRBV9 | - | TRBJ2-5
CASSLYQGNTEAFF | TGTGCCAGCAGCTTATATCAGGGGAACACTGAAGCTTTCTTT | - | TRBV7-9 | once | TRBJ1-1
CASSLTGGLYNEQFF | TGCGCCAGCAGCTTGACAGGGGGCCTCTACAATGAGCAGTTCTTC | TRBD1 | TRBV5-1 | - | TRBJ2-1
CASSPFLTGEENEQFF | TGTGCCAGCAGCCCATTTTTGACAGGGGAGGAAAATGAGCAGTTCTTC | TRBD1 | TRBV7-8 | - | TRBJ2-1
CASSSGGAAGEQYF | TGTGCCAGCAGCTCGGGGGGGGCCGCGGGCGAGCAGTACTTC | TRBD2 | TRBV11-3 | - | TRBJ2-7
CASSKDGDLTSGNTGELFF | TGTGCCAGCAGCAAAGACGGAGATCTGACTAGCGGGAACACCGGGGAGCTGTTTTTT | - | TRBV21-1 | - | TRBJ2-2
CASSFRLYEQYF | TGTGCCAGCAGCTTCCGCCTCTACGAGCAGTACTTC | - | TRBV7-9 | - | TRBJ2-7
CASSDRGASGSYEQYF | TGTGCCAGCAGCGACCGTGGGGCTAGCGGGAGCTACGAGCAGTACTTC | TRBD2 | TRBV13 | once | TRBJ2-7
CASSWSGGETQYF | TGTGCCAGCAGTTGGAGCGGAGGTGAGACCCAGTACTTC | - | TRBV28 | - | TRBJ2-5
CASSPPRDSFQETQYF | TGTGCCAGCAGTCCCCCCAGAGACAGTTTCCAAGAGACCCAGTACTTC | - | TRBV25-1 | once | TRBJ2-5
CASNPPGQGFTDTQYF | TGTGCCAGCAACCCCCCGGGACAGGGGTTCACAGATACGCAGTATTTT | TRBD1 | TRBV5-4 | - | TRBJ2-3
CASSPPYGRSSYEQYF | TGTGCCAGCTCACCACCGTACGGGAGGAGCTCCTACGAGCAGTACTTC | TRBD2 | TRBV18 | once | TRBJ2-7
CASSMSGISTDTQYF | TGTGCCAGTAGTATGTCGGGGATTAGCACAGATACGCAGTATTTT | - | TRBV19 | - | TRBJ2-3
CASSDPRTGVDTQYF | TGTGCCAGCAGTGACCCTCGGACAGGGGTTGACACGCAGTATTTT | TRBD1 | TRBV2 | - | TRBJ2-3
CASSLNGVGETQYF | TGTGCCAGCAGTTTAAACGGGGTAGGAGAGACCCAGTACTTC | - | TRBV27 | - | TRBJ2-5
CASSQEVVGSTDTQYF | TGCGCCAGCAGCCAAGAAGTCGTAGGGAGCACAGATACGCAGTATTTT | - | TRBV4-3 | - | TRBJ2-3
CASGYLAGDLGNEQFF | TGTGCCAGCGGCTACTTAGCGGGAGATTTGGGCAATGAGCAGTTCTTC | TRBD2 | TRBV7-2 | - | TRBJ2-1
CASSHSGGGYQQETQYF | TGTGCCAGCAGCCACAGCGGGGGGGGTTACCAACAAGAGACCCAGTACTTC | TRBD2 | TRBV11-1 | - | TRBJ2-5
CASSDTGFGTEAFF | TGTGCCAGCAGTGACACAGGTTTCGGCACTGAAGCTTTCTTT | - | TRBV27 | - | TRBJ1-1
CASSPGDLLGNTIYF | TGTGCCAGCTCTCCTGGGGACCTTTTGGGAAACACCATATATTTT | - | TRBV9 | - | TRBJ1-3
CASSQVGLAGYEQYF | TGCGCCAGCAGCCAAGTGGGACTAGCGGGCTACGAGCAGTACTTC | TRBD2 | TRBV4-1 | - | TRBJ2-7
CASSPWTSGRLTDTQYF | TGTGCCAGCAGCCCGTGGACTAGCGGGAGGTTAACAGATACGCAGTATTTT | TRBD2 | TRBV7-9 | - | TRBJ2-3
CASSLLGGADTQYF | TGTGCCAGCAGCTTATTAGGGGGGGCAGATACGCAGTATTTT | - | TRBV7-2 | - | TRBJ2-3
CASRGTSGTDTQYF | TGTGCCAGCAGAGGGACTAGCGGAACAGATACGCAGTATTTT | TRBD2 | TRBV2 | - | TRBJ2-3
CAWNNREGANTEAFF | TGTGCCTGGAACAACAGGGAGGGGGCCAACACTGAAGCTTTCTTT | TRBD1 | TRBV30 | - | TRBJ1-1
CASSGLPPSSPRFHF | TGTGCCAGCAGTGGACTCCCCCCTTCTAGCCCCAGGTTCCATTTT | - | TRBV25-1 | - | TRBJ2-3
CASSAGTNNEQFF | TGCGCCAGCAGCGCCGGGACTAACAATGAGCAGTTCTTC | TRBD2 | TRBV5-1 | once | TRBJ2-1
CASSAPDRVSWETQYF | TGTGCCAGCAGCGCCCCGGACAGGGTTTCATGGGAGACCCAGTACTTC | TRBD1 | TRBV2 | - | TRBJ2-5
CAWSVELAGEEQYF | TGTGCCTGGAGTGTAGAGCTAGCGGGAGAAGAGCAGTACTTC | TRBD2 | TRBV30 | - | TRBJ2-7
CASSQRLYEQYF | TGTGCCAGCAGTCAGAGGCTCTACGAGCAGTACTTC | - | TRBV13 | - | TRBJ2-7
CASSIGGVNYGYTF | TGCGCCAGCAGCATCGGCGGAGTTAACTATGGCTACACCTTC | - | TRBV5-1 | - | TRBJ1-2
CASSQGVGPQHF | TGCGCCAGCAGCCAAGGGGTCGGCCCCCAGCATTTT | - | TRBV4-1 | - | TRBJ1-5
CASSEGGIPYEQYF | TGTGCCAGCAGTGAAGGGGGAATCCCTTACGAGCAGTACTTC | - | TRBV6-1 | once | TRBJ2-7
CASSQGRWEENEQFF | TGCGCCAGCAGCCAAGGGCGATGGGAAGAAAATGAGCAGTTCTTC | - | TRBV4-3 | - | TRBJ2-1
CASSGGGSNEKLFF | TGTGCCAGCAGCGGAGGGGGCTCTAATGAAAAACTGTTTTTT | TRBD1 | TRBV9 | - | TRBJ1-4
CASSLGLFYSGANVLTF | TGTGCCAGCAGCTTAGGACTGTTCTACTCTGGGGCCAACGTCCTGACTTTC | - | TRBV11-2 | - | TRBJ2-6
CASSSGQALNTEAFF | TGTGCCAGCAGCTCAGGACAGGCCCTGAACACTGAAGCTTTCTTT | TRBD1 | TRBV7-9 | - | TRBJ1-1
CASTPGQGRNYGYTF | TGTGCCAGCACCCCGGGACAGGGGAGGAACTATGGCTACACCTTC | TRBD1 | TRBV11-2 | - | TRBJ1-2
CASQVRMDTGELFF | TGTGCCAGCCAAGTGAGGATGGACACCGGGGAGCTGTTTTTT | - | TRBV6-6 | - | TRBJ2-2
CASSQDPRQDNGYGYTF | TGCGCCAGCAGCCAAGACCCCCGACAGGATAATGGCTATGGCTACACCTTC | - | TRBV4-3 | - | TRBJ1-2
CASSSWTGGVGTQYF | TGTGCCAGCAGCTCTTGGACGGGGGGGGTCGGGACCCAGTACTTC | TRBD2 | TRBV11-2 | - | TRBJ2-5
CAWSVSDRHAGSTQYF | TGTGCCTGGAGTGTCAGTGACAGACACGCGGGTAGTACGCAGTATTTT | - | TRBV30 | - | TRBJ2-3
CASSFVVAGEDGTDTQYF | TGTGCCAGCAGCTTTGTGGTAGCGGGAGAAGATGGCACAGATACGCAGTATTTT | TRBD2 | TRBV7-2 | - | TRBJ2-3
CASSQVPGGYTDTQYF | TGCGCCAGCAGCCAAGTCCCGGGAGGTTACACAGATACGCAGTATTTT | TRBD2 | TRBV4-1 | - | TRBJ2-3
CATSRDPESSSYEQYF | TGTGCCACCAGCAGAGATCCGGAGTCTAGCTCCTACGAGCAGTACTTC | - | TRBV15 | - | TRBJ2-7